The 30 T cell receptor beta chains given below trace back to one sample, sequenced in a study of T-cell memory formation after mild COVID-19. TCRdb re-derived calls from the 5' RACE reads in MiXCR, one entry per CDR3 protein. This sample has some 160,000 distinct CDR3 sequences, with 10% to 15% found just once. The sample taken for sequencing was PBMCs or a T cell subset sorted from them (not recorded which). The origin of the receptors is a man between 18 and 35 years old who had mild COVID-19 (a few samples of this study predate the infection). Cell type and time point are not known.

V usage is TRBV20-1 and J usage is TRBJ1-2; tentative D call: TRBD1 (6 bases). The V and J ends lost 0 bases and 9 bases respectively, with 17 bases between them. Germline CDR1 reads DFQATT; CDR2 reads SNEGSKA (reference sequence). CDR3 length: 14 amino acids. CDR3 coding DNA: TGCAGTGCTAGAGACCCGACAGGTGATTGGAGCTACACCTTC. It translates to CSARDPTGDWSYTF.

The chain joins TRBV11-2 to TRBJ2-3, with a possible D match to TRBD2 (5 bases). The CDR3 is made up of 17 amino acids. The germline V gene encodes CDR1 SGHAT and CDR2 FQNNGV. With 5 bases removed from V and 4 bases from J, the gap between germline ends came to 22 bases. This chain's CDR3 is CASSPWGRGIMADTQYF. DNA for the CDR3: TGTGCCAGCAGCCCTTGGGGTAGAGGGATTATGGCAGATACGCAGTATTTT.

The chain couples TRBV7-6 to TRBJ2-3, with no clear D. CDR1 SGHVS and CDR2 FNYEAQ come from the germline V gene. The CDR3 spans 15 residues. The V and J ends lost 0 bases and 1 base respectively, with 8 bases between them. The CDR3 is CASSLAGWGTDTQYF. CDR3 nucleotide sequence: TGTGCCAGCAGCTTAGCGGGGTGGGGCACAGATACGCAGTATTTT.

This clonotype was counted at least ten times. V gene TRBV6-6 combines with J gene TRBJ1-5; D call uncertain. This CDR3 is 14 amino acids long. The germline gives CDR1 MNHNY, CDR2 SVGAGI (reference sequence). Trimming took off 8 bases at V and 0 bases at J, with 11 bases between the two ends. CDR3 loop: CASGPSDSNQPQHF. The CDR3 nucleotides are TGTGCCAGCGGACCCTCGGATAGCAATCAGCCCCAGCATTTT.

This clonotype showed up many times. This chain joins TRBV4-2 and TRBJ2-2, with D perhaps TRBD2 (5 bases). Germline V gene lookup returns CDR1 LGHNA and CDR2 YNFKEQ. CDR3 size: 16 residues. V dropped 1 base and J dropped 0 bases, with 9 bases sitting between them. CDR3 coding DNA: TGTGCCAGCAGCCAAGCGGGGAACACGAACACCGGGGAGCTGTTTTTT. This codes for CASSQAGNTNTGELFF.

In nucleotides, the CDR3 is TGTGCCAGCAGTCAAAGCACGAACACCGGGGAGCTGTTTTTT. It is translated as CASSQSTNTGELFF. The chain employs TRBV12-3 or TRBV12-4 and TRBJ2-2; D gene uncertain. The CDR3 length is 14 residues. V shed 5 bases and J shed 0 bases, with 7 bases lying between them.

The J gene is TRBJ2-5, the V gene TRBV28, with D perhaps TRBD2 (5 bases). V was trimmed by 4 bases and J by 7 bases, leaving 19 bases between them. Germline lookup yields CDR1 MDHEN and CDR2 SYDVKM. This CDR3 is built from 15 residues. The CDR3, as DNA: TGTGCCAGCAGTTCGCCCGAGGCAGCTGGAGGGACCCAGTACTTC. This codes for CASSSPEAAGGTQYF.

In its sample, this clonotype was seen many times. This chain links TRBV27 with TRBJ2-3; 10 bases line up with TRBD2. The CDR3 is 17 residues long. V lost 5 bases and J lost 4; bases outside the gene matches: 12. Germline loops: CDR1 MNHEY, CDR2 SMNVEV (reference sequence). The CDR3 loop reads CASSTGSGGARADTQYF. Here the CDR3 DNA reads TGTGCCAGCAGTACCGGGAGCGGGGGGGCCAGGGCAGATACGCAGTATTTT.

The DNA for the CDR3 is TGCAGTGCTAGCGCGGGGGCTTTCGCCTACGAGCAGTACTTC. It translates to CSASAGAFAYEQYF. This rearrangement joins TRBV20-1 to TRBJ2-7; tentative D call: TRBD2 (7 bases). From germline, CDR1 is DFQATT and CDR2 SNEGSKA (reference sequence). The CDR3 consists of 14 residues. V was trimmed by 3 bases and J by 2 bases, leaving 14 bases between them.

Ten or more counts support this clonotype. This chain's CDR3 is CASSYRRVSTGELFF. The CDR3 DNA is TGTGCCAGCAGTTACCGCAGGGTTAGCACCGGGGAGCTGTTTTTT. This sequence joins TRBV6-5 and TRBJ2-2; possible D gene TRBD1, 5 bases. The V end lost 2 bases, the J end lost 4 bases, and 11 bases lay between the germline ends. Germline V CDR1 and CDR2: MNHEY, SVGAGI. The CDR3 is 15 residues long.

This clonotype was found many times. A read error may account for a junction end that differs from germline. The chain is built from TRBV12-3 or TRBV12-4 and TRBJ2-6, with unresolved D. The CDR3 totals 12 residues. The CDR3 loop reads CASSPGSNVLTF. In DNA, the CDR3 is TGTGCCAGCAGTCCTGGGTCCAACGTCCTGACTTTC.

The V gene is TRBV4-2, the J gene TRBJ2-2; D is ambiguous. The CDR3 length is 17 residues. V lost 1 base, J lost 3 bases, and 15 bases lay in between. The germline gives CDR1 LGHNA, CDR2 YNFKEQ. The CDR3 coding sequence is TGTGCCAGCAGCCAAGGATTGGGTAGCTCGGACACCGGGGAGCTGTTTTTT. This gives the protein CASSQGLGSSDTGELFF.

V usage is TRBV29-1 and J usage is TRBJ2-2, with D possibly matching TRBD2 (5 bases). Trimming shortened V by 2 bases and J by 8 bases, and 9 bases separated the two germline ends. The CDR3 contains 12 residues. Per germline, CDR1 SQVTM and CDR2 ANQGSEA. In DNA, the CDR3 is TGCAGCGTTGAAATGAGGAGGGGGGAGCTGTTTTTT. This codes for CSVEMRRGELFF.

This clonotype was seen repeatedly, ten times or more. This chain joins TRBV10-3 and TRBJ1-4; 7 bases match TRBD1. CDR1 ENHRY and CDR2 SYGVKD come from the germline V gene. The CDR3 is 15 residues long. V lost 5 bases to trimming and J lost 3 bases; unmatched junction nucleotides: 6. CDR3 DNA sequence: TGTGCCATCAGTCCACAGGGGACCTCTAATGAAAAACTGTTTTTT. As protein: CAISPQGTSNEKLFF.

This clonotype was counted a few times. This chain joins TRBV12-3 or TRBV12-4 and TRBJ2-5, with 7 bases aligning to TRBD1. Trimming at V came to 5 bases and at J to 13 bases, leaving 7 bases not matched to a gene. The CDR3 spans 11 residues. CDR3 sequence: CASSLRDSLYF. CDR3 DNA: TGTGCCAGCAGTCTACGGGACAGTTTGTACTTC.

The chain couples TRBV29-1 to TRBJ2-4, with 8 bases identical to TRBD1. Germline V lookup: CDR1 SQVTM, CDR2 ANQGSEA. There are 13 residues in the CDR3. V gave up 6 bases and J gave up 0 bases; unmatched junction bases: 1. The CDR3 reads CSVGQGAKNIQYF. In DNA, the CDR3 is TGCAGCGTCGGACAGGGAGCCAAAAACATTCAGTACTTC. Variable domain in full (rest from reference TRBV29-1 and TRBJ2-4): SAVISQKPSRDICQRGTSLTIQCQVDSQVTMMFWYRQQPGQSLTLIATANQGSEATYESGFVIDKFPISRPNLTFSTLTVSNMSPEDSSIYLCSVGQGAKNIQYFGAGTRLSVL.

This clonotype was counted between two and nine times. This chain links TRBV6-1 with TRBJ2-1; D is possibly TRBD2 (6 bases). The CDR3 totals 14 residues. In germline, CDR1 is MNHNS, CDR2 SASEGT. The germline V and J ends were trimmed by 0 bases and 8 bases, with 11 bases remaining between them. CDR3 coding DNA: TGTGCCAGCAGTGAAGCGGGAGCGGGTCATGAGCAGTTCTTC. Its protein product is CASSEAGAGHEQFF.

The chain recombines TRBV7-6 with TRBJ2-3, with 10 bases lining up with TRBD1. With V trimmed by 1 base and J by 7 bases, 8 bases remained unmatched. This CDR3 has 16 amino acids. Germline V gives CDR1 SGHVS, CDR2 FNYEAQ. CDR3: CASSLEGTGVRNTQYF. The CDR3 bases are TGTGCCAGCAGCTTAGAAGGGACAGGGGTTCGAAATACGCAGTATTTT.

The table lists this clonotype with many counts. This rearrangement joins TRBV7-2 to TRBJ2-5; TRBD2 might be the D (5 bases). CDR1 is SGHTA and CDR2 is FQGNSA in the germline V gene. There are 15 residues in the CDR3. Trimming left V 6 bases short and J 1 base short, with 15 bases between. The CDR3 bases are TGTGCCAGCAGTGGGGTTAGAGGGCTCCAAGAGACCCAGTACTTC. Its translation: CASSGVRGLQETQYF.

CDR3 sequence: CAISDPHGQVNTEAFF. DNA of the CDR3: TGTGCCATCAGTGACCCCCATGGACAGGTGAACACTGAAGCTTTCTTT. The V call is TRBV10-3, the J call TRBJ1-1, with 7 bases identical to TRBD1. Unmatched junction bases numbered 7, after V lost 3 bases and J lost 0 bases. The germline V gene encodes CDR1 ENHRY and CDR2 SYGVKD. The CDR3 is 16 amino acids.

In its sample, this clonotype was seen a few times. The rearrangement joins TRBV5-1 to TRBJ2-3; 7 bases match TRBD1. The V and J ends lost 0 bases and 3 bases, in that order; junction bases with no gene match: 7. The germline V gene has CDR1 SGHRS and CDR2 YFSETQ. The CDR3 covers 16 residues. The CDR3 reads CASSLGVGQPTDTQYF. CDR3 in DNA: TGCGCCAGCAGCTTGGGAGTGGGACAGCCTACAGATACGCAGTATTTT. Full variable domain (outside the CDR3, taken from reference TRBV5-1 and TRBJ2-3): KAGVTQTPRYLIKTRGQQVTLSCSPISGHRSVSWYQQTPGQGLQFLFEYFSETQRNKGNFPGRFSGRQFSNSRSEMNVSTLELGDSALYLCASSLGVGQPTDTQYFGPGTRLTVL.

The table lists this clonotype with a few counts. The J gene is TRBJ1-1, the V gene TRBV7-2; D ambiguous. Trimming cost V 4 bases and J 4 bases, with 7 bases left between them. Germline lookup yields CDR1 SGHTA and CDR2 FQGNSA. The CDR3 extends over 12 amino acids. CDR3 region: CASSYRGTEAFF. Here the CDR3 DNA reads TGTGCCAGCAGCTACCGGGGCACTGAAGCTTTCTTT.

This chain joins TRBV7-6 and TRBJ2-7, with TRBD2 identical over 8 bases. Unmatched junction bases numbered 8, after V lost 3 bases and J lost 1 base. There are 16 residues in the CDR3. Germline V gives CDR1 SGHVS, CDR2 FNYEAQ. CDR3 sequence reads: CASSLEAGDASYEQYF. CDR3 nucleotide sequence: TGTGCCAGCAGCTTGGAAGCGGGGGACGCATCCTACGAGCAGTACTTC. The full variable domain, rest sourced from reference TRBV7-6 and TRBJ2-7, is GAGVSQSPRYKVTKRGQDVALRCDPISGHVSLYWYRQALGQGPEFLTYFNYEAQQDKSGLPNDRFSAERPEGSISTLTIQRTEQRDSAMYRCASSLEAGDASYEQYFGPGTRLTVT.

The table lists this clonotype with a few counts. V is TRBV4-3 and J is TRBJ1-1; no clear D gene. This CDR3 is 15 amino acids long. Germline loops: CDR1 LGHNA, CDR2 YSLEER. Trimming shortened V by 0 bases and J by 4 bases, and 12 bases separated the two germline ends. Here the CDR3 reads CASSQDAGGFTEAFF. Here the CDR3 DNA reads TGCGCCAGCAGCCAAGATGCGGGCGGATTCACTGAAGCTTTCTTT.

The sample holds a few counts of this clonotype. V is TRBV4-2 and J is TRBJ2-3; D perhaps matches TRBD1 (6 bases). Trimming shortened V by 0 bases and J by 3 bases, and 13 bases separated the two germline ends. Germline V CDR1 and CDR2: LGHNA, YNFKEQ. This CDR3 is 16 amino acids long. CDR3 protein: CASSQDSQGLTDTQYF. The DNA of the CDR3 is TGTGCCAGCAGCCAAGACAGCCAGGGGCTTACAGATACGCAGTATTTT.

The chain has TRBV12-3 or TRBV12-4 and TRBJ2-4; the match to TRBD2 covers 8 bases. V lost 5 bases, J lost 8 bases, and 14 bases stayed unmatched. CDR3 length: 16 residues. CDR3 protein: CASSIGGGRGGDIQYF. The CDR3 coding sequence is TGTGCCAGCAGTATCGGCGGGGGGCGCGGCGGGGACATTCAGTACTTC.

This clonotype was counted between two and nine times. The rearrangement links TRBV28 to TRBJ1-1, with D uncertain. Trimming took off 4 bases at V and 2 bases at J, with 11 bases between the two ends. CDR1 MDHEN and CDR2 SYDVKM come from the germline V gene. The CDR3 consists of 14 residues. As DNA, the CDR3 is TGTGCCAGCAGTTCAGCAGGCTTAAACACTGAAGCTTTCTTT. Translating it yields CASSSAGLNTEAFF.

This chain connects TRBV7-2 to TRBJ2-5; a weak D match, TRBD2 (6 bases). Germline loops: CDR1 SGHTA, CDR2 FQGNSA. Trimming took off 7 bases at V and 0 bases at J, with 9 bases between the two ends. The CDR3 is made up of 13 amino acids. The CDR3 DNA reads TGTGCCAGCACCCGGGGGTACCAAGAGACCCAGTACTTC. Translated, it gives CASTRGYQETQYF.

The chain carries TRBV9 and TRBJ2-3; D may be TRBD1 or TRBD2 (6 bases each). The CDR3 has 13 amino acids. Germline CDR1 reads SGDLS; CDR2 reads YYNGEE. Trimming took off 7 bases at V and 2 bases at J, with 11 bases between the two ends. The CDR3 DNA reads as TGTGCCAGCCGGGGGCGGAACACAGATACGCAGTATTTT. The encoded protein is CASRGRNTDTQYF.

This clonotype was counted many times. The rearrangement links TRBV4-3 to TRBJ2-1; D possibly corresponds to TRBD2 (5 bases). Trimming removed 4 bases at V and 0 bases at J, with 10 bases between. The CDR3 totals 15 residues. Germline assignment: CDR1 LGHNA and CDR2 YSLEER. The CDR3 coding sequence is TGCGCCAGCAGCCGGAGGTCCGGCTCCTACAATGAGCAGTTCTTC. This sequence encodes CASSRRSGSYNEQFF.